This T cell receptor beta chain was sequenced for a study of blood T cells in healthy people across ages. Study-wide points: Among long-lived donors, naive CD4+ cells were more numerous and diversity higher than in aged donors.

This CDR3 contains 13 residues. The V gene's germline CDR1 is SGHRS and CDR2 YFSETQ. V gave up 0 bases and J gave up 6 bases, with 10 bases separating them. Through a sample-barcoded 5' primer and a J-beta primer mix, a second PCR was run for roughly 7 to 11 cycles. TCRdb passed the 5' RACE reads through MiXCR, listing each CDR3 protein once. The data show about 1.4 million distinct CDR3 sequences, 59% seen once. Ten milliliters of peripheral blood were drawn from each donor. Per individual sample, total RNA of at least 5 micrograms was extracted. As to this clonotype: No antigen is known for it.

The receptor was isolated from a man younger than 35 in good health. The sequenced sample consisted of blood. The genes are TRBV5-1 and TRBJ2-7; D is undetermined. The CDR3 loop reads CASSLEKGREQYF. CDR3 DNA sequence: TGCGCCAGCAGCTTGGAAAAGGGCCGCGAGCAGTACTTC.